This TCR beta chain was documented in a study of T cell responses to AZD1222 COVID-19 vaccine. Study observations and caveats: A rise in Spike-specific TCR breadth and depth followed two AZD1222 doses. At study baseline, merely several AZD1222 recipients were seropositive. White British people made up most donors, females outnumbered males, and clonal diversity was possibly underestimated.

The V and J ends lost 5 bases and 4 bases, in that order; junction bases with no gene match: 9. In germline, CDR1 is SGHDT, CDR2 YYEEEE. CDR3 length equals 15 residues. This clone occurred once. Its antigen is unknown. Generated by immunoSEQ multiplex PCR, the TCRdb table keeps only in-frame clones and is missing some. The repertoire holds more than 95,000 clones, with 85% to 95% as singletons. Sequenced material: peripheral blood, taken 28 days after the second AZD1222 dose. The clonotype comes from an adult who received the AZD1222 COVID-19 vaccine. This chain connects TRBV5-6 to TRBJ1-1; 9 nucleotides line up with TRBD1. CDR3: CASSITGGAGTEAFF. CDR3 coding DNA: TGTGCCAGCAGTATTACAGGGGGCGCGGGCACTGAAGCTTTCTTT. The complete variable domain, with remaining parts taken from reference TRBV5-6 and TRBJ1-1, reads DAGVTQSPTHLIKTRGQQVTLRCSPKSGHDTVSWYQQALGQGPQFIFQYYEEEERQRGNFPDRFSGHQFPNYSSELNVNALLLGDSALYLCASSITGGAGTEAFFGQGTRLTVV.